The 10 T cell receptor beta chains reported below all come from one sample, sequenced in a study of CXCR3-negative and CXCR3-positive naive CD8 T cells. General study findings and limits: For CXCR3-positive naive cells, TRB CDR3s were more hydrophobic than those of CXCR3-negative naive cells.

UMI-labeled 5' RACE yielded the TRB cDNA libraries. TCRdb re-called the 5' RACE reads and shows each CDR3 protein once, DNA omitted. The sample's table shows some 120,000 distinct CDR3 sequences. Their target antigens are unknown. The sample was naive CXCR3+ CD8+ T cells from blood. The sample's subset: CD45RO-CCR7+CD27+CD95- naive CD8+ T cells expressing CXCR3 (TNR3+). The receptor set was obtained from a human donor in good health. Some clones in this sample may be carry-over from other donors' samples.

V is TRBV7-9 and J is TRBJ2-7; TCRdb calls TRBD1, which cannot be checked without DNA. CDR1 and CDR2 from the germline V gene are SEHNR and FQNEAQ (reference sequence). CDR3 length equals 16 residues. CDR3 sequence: CASSPPEGAKPYEQYF.

Here the CDR3 reads CASSDGTSEETQYF. The V and J genes are TRBV5-6 and TRBJ2-5; TCRdb gives TRBD2 as the D gene, but with no DNA this cannot be confirmed. The CDR3 runs 14 residues. Per the germline V gene, CDR1 is SGHDT and CDR2 is YYEEEE.

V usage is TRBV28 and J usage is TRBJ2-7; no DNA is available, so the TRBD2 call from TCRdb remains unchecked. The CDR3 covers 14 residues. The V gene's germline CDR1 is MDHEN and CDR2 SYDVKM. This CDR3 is CASSLSLADYEQYF.

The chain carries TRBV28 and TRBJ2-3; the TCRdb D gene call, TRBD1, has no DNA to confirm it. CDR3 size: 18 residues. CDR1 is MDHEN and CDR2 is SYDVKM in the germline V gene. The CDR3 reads CASSSQDRAGLYSDTQYF.

CDR3 amino acids: CASSLPGLAGWQETQYF. J is TRBJ2-5 and V is TRBV7-6; TCRdb reports TRBD2, a call that lacks DNA to check it against. This CDR3 has 17 amino acids. CDR1 and CDR2 from the germline V gene are SGHVS and FNYEAQ. The variable domain in full, completed from reference TRBV7-6 and TRBJ2-5, reads GAGVSQSPRYKVTKRGQDVALRCDPISGHVSLYWYRQALGQGPEFLTYFNYEAQQDKSGLPNDRFSAERPEGSISTLTIQRTEQRDSAMYRCASSLPGLAGWQETQYFGPGTRLLVL.

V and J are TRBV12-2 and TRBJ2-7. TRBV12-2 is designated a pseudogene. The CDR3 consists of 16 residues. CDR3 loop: CASRLGVLWVSYEQYF.

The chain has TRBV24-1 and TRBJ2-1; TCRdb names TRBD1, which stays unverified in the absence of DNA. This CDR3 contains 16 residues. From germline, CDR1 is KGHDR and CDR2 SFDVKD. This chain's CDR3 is CATSDFWGQGNNEQFF.

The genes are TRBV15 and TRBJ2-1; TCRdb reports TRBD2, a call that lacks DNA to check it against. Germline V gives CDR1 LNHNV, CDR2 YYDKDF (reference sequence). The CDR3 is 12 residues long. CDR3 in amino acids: CATSSAGNEQFF.

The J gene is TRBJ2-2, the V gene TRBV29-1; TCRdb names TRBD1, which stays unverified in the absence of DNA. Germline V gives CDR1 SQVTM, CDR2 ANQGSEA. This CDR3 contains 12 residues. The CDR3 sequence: CSGQGATGELFF.

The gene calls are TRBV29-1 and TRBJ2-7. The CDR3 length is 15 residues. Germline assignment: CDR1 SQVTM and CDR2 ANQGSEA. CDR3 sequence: CSVEFLGRMGYEQYF.